This note documents a single T cell receptor (beta chain) sequence. The antigen remains unidentified. V lost 0 bases and J 3 bases, leaving 12 bases between the germline ends. CDR1 SGHDT and CDR2 YYEEEE come from the germline V gene. CDR3 length: 15 amino acids. The table came from immunoSEQ multiplex PCR; TCRdb's copy has only in-frame clones and leaves some out. Of around 120,000 clones listed, roughly nine tenths are singletons. This specimen belongs to a study of T cell responses to AZD1222 COVID-19 vaccine. Regarding the study as a whole: Increased Spike-specific TCR breadth and depth were observed after two AZD1222 doses.

Sequences were derived from peripheral blood, sampled 28 days after the second AZD1222 dose. J is TRBJ2-5 and V is TRBV5-6; D is uncertain. The receptor was derived from an adult who received the AZD1222 COVID-19 vaccine. The chain's CDR3 is CASSLAVRPKETQYF. The CDR3 DNA follows: TGTGCCAGCAGCTTGGCGGTCCGCCCTAAAGAGACCCAGTACTTC.